This TCR beta chain was obtained from a study of cytomegalovirus exposure and HLA in healthy donors. About the study: Inside one of the first data releases sat some 85 million unique TCRs taken from HLA-typed donors. Study results and caveats: Accurate HLA-A and HLA-B prediction from TCR beta sequences was reported for most subjects.

Regarding donors, all were healthy bone marrow donors. CDR1 and CDR2 from the germline V gene are SGDLS and YYNGEE. The CDR3 spans 13 residues. V was clipped by 4 bases and J by 8 bases, with 13 bases between them. Worth noting for this clone: The antigen remains undetermined.

The PCR contained 60 Vbeta and 13 Jbeta primers. Sequencing used immunoSEQ multiplex PCR; TCRdb keeps in-frame clones, though not all of them. The table has under 200,000 clones, about four fifths seen once. The chain employs TRBV9 and TRBJ2-4; weak D call: TRBD2 (5 bases). Sequenced material: PBMCs. The sequence was collected from a male donor in good health and CMV-seropositive. CDR3 protein: CASSPSWRDIQYF. DNA of the CDR3: TGTGCCAGCAGCCCATCCTGGCGGGACATTCAGTACTTC.